The 18 T cell receptor beta chains listed next were all sequenced from one sample in a study of blood T cell repertoires in COVID-19 (dated by TCRdb to between 2020 and 2021). The method was the immunoSEQ multiplex PCR assay. In its TCRdb copy, this immuneACCESS table keeps in-frame sequences only and misses some clones. Where compared with another copy, unresolved V genes explain less than half of these, and the others have no known cause. A total of tens of thousands of clones appear in this sample, around 90% of them only once. The ten largest clonotypes hold over 2.5% of the sample. The specimen sequenced was peripheral blood. These receptors were obtained from a woman aged 50 to 65 with active or convalescent COVID-19.

This chain joins TRBV28 and TRBJ1-1, with a possible D match to TRBD1 (6 bases). V lost 2 bases, J lost 10 bases, and 11 bases lay in between. CDR3 length: 12 residues. CDR1 MDHEN and CDR2 SYDVKM come from the germline V gene. This CDR3 reads CASSLSQGRAFF. The DNA for the CDR3 is TGTGCCAGCAGTTTAAGTCAGGGGAGAGCTTTCTTT. The full variable domain, its missing parts supplied by reference TRBV28 and TRBJ1-1, is DVKVTQSSRYLVKRTGEKVFLECVQDMDHENMFWYRQDPGLGLRLIYFSYDVKMKEKGDIPEGYSVSREKKERFSLILESASTNQTSMYLCASSLSQGRAFFGQGTRLTVV.

The chain uses TRBV2 and TRBJ1-1; TRBD1 might be the D (6 bases). The germline gives CDR1 SNHLY, CDR2 FYNNEI. The CDR3 consists of 13 residues. Trimming stripped 6 bases from V and 3 bases from J, with 11 bases between. The CDR3 here is CASSVDSYTEAFF. For the CDR3, the DNA is TGTGCCAGCAGCGTGGACAGTTACACTGAAGCTTTCTTT.

The rearrangement uses TRBV27 and TRBJ2-1; 10 positions match TRBD2. The CDR3 loop spans 14 amino acids. The germline CDR1 and CDR2 sequences are MNHEY and SMNVEV (reference sequence). Germline trimming cut 11 bases from V and 6 bases from J; bases unmatched to any gene: 10. The DNA for the CDR3 is TGTGCCGGCCCCGGGACTAGCGTCTCCAATGAGCAGTTCTTC. This gives the protein CAGPGTSVSNEQFF.

The V and J genes are TRBV6-5 and TRBJ1-3; 7 nucleotides align to TRBD1. CDR3 size: 14 residues. V was pared by 3 bases and J by 13 bases, with 12 bases of the junction left unmatched. Germline CDR1 and CDR2: MNHEY and SVGAGI. CDR3 coding DNA: TGTGCCAGCAGTTATCTCCTTGACAGGGCCCTAATATATTTT. Its translation is CASSYLLDRALIYF.

This rearrangement joins TRBV6-5 to TRBJ1-5; 10 bases are shared with TRBD1. The germline gives CDR1 MNHEY, CDR2 SVGAGI. This CDR3 spans 15 amino acids. The junction had 3 bases not matched to a gene; V was cut back by 0 bases and J by 7 bases. This CDR3 is CASSYSGTGEQPQHF. DNA for the CDR3: TGTGCCAGCAGTTACTCGGGGACAGGGGAACAGCCCCAGCATTTT.

The chain recombines TRBV11-1 with TRBJ2-2; D possibly corresponds to TRBD2 (5 bases). Germline lookup yields CDR1 SGHAT and CDR2 FQDESV (reference sequence). The CDR3 consists of 16 residues. Trimming removed 5 bases at V and 4 bases at J, with 17 bases between. CDR3 residues: CASSPGLKSGTGELFF. The CDR3 nucleotides read TGTGCCAGCAGCCCTGGACTGAAGAGTGGCACCGGGGAGCTGTTTTTT.

This chain joins TRBV18 and TRBJ1-1; no clear D gene. Looked up from germline, CDR1 is KGHSH and CDR2 is LQKENI. Trimming pared 2 bases from V and 10 bases from J, leaving 17 bases between. The CDR3 extends over 14 amino acids. The CDR3 here is CASSPEIIRDTAFF. The CDR3 DNA is TGTGCCAGCTCACCAGAGATAATTCGGGATACAGCTTTCTTT.

The chain joins TRBV5-4 to TRBJ1-2, with 7 bases that match TRBD1. CDR3 size: 13 residues. Per the germline V gene, CDR1 is SGHNT and CDR2 is YYREEE (reference sequence). After removal of 5 bases from V and 5 bases from J, the junction contained 6 bases not matched to a gene. For the CDR3, the DNA is TGTGCCAGCAGGTGGGGGACAGAATATGGCTACACCTTC. Amino acids: CASRWGTEYGYTF.

The chain carries TRBV7-6 and TRBJ2-7, with 13 bases matching TRBD2. The germline V gene has CDR1 SGHVS and CDR2 FNYEAQ. The CDR3 covers 16 residues. V lost 5 bases and J lost 5; bases outside the gene matches: 9. The CDR3 nucleotides read TGTGCCAGCAGCCCTATGGGACTAGCGGGGATAAACGAGCAGTACTTC. Its protein is CASSPMGLAGINEQYF.

This chain connects TRBV4-3 to TRBJ2-4, with 11 bases that match TRBD2. This CDR3 has 16 amino acids. Germline assignment: CDR1 LGHNA and CDR2 YSLEER. V gave up 0 bases and J gave up 7 bases; unmatched junction bases: 5. CDR3: CASSQDLAGGTNIQYF. CDR3 nucleotide sequence: TGCGCCAGCAGCCAAGACTTAGCGGGGGGGACGAACATTCAGTACTTC.

The rearrangement uses TRBV10-3 and TRBJ2-3; TRBD2 matches at 7 bases. The CDR3 totals 14 residues. Unmatched junction bases numbered 5, after V lost 6 bases and J lost 2 bases. Germline loops: CDR1 ENHRY, CDR2 SYGVKD. This CDR3 is CAIRRGVDTDTQYF. CDR3 sequence (DNA): TGTGCCATCAGACGGGGGGTGGACACAGATACGCAGTATTTT.

The gene calls are TRBV10-3 and TRBJ1-4; tentative D call: TRBD1 (5 bases). The CDR3 sequence is 13 residues long. Germline V gene data show CDR1 as ENHRY and CDR2 as SYGVKD. Trimming cost V 3 bases and J 7 bases, with 9 bases left between them. The DNA of the CDR3 is TGTGCCATCAGTGACAGGGTAGCTGAAAAACTGTTTTTT. Its translation is CAISDRVAEKLFF.

The gene calls are TRBV29-1 and TRBJ1-1, with D unresolved. Germline V gene data show CDR1 as SQVTM and CDR2 as ANQGSEA. The CDR3 totals 12 residues. V was shortened by 8 bases and J by 3 bases, with 13 bases between the two germline ends. This CDR3 reads CSTKSGYTEAFF. The CDR3 DNA reads as TGCAGCACCAAGTCGGGGTACACTGAAGCTTTCTTT.

The V call is TRBV6-5, the J call TRBJ1-1; 10 bases agree with TRBD1. The junction had 6 bases not matched to a gene; V was cut back by 2 bases and J by 6 bases. Germline values: CDR1 MNHEY, CDR2 SVGAGI. The CDR3 runs 15 residues. In nucleotides, the CDR3 is TGTGCCAGCAGTTACGGGGGACAGGGGAGGGCTGAAGCTTTCTTT. This gives the protein CASSYGGQGRAEAFF.

The CDR3 nucleotides read TGTGCCAGCAGTTACCCCAGGGAGGTGGATGAGCAGTTCTTC. Protein: CASSYPREVDEQFF. J is TRBJ2-1 and V is TRBV6-2 or TRBV6-3, with D tentatively TRBD2 (6 bases). Per germline, CDR1 MNHEY and CDR2 SVGEGT. This CDR3 has 14 residues. With 2 bases removed from V and 8 bases from J, the gap between germline ends came to 13 bases.

The count of this clone is one. Written as DNA, the CDR3 is TGTGCCAGCAGGTCCCCTGGGACTGACAATCAGCCCCAGCATTTT. Translating gives CASRSPGTDNQPQHF. The V call is TRBV6-5, the J call TRBJ1-5; TRBD1 might be the D (5 bases). CDR1 and CDR2 (germline): MNHEY, SVGAGI. Trimming removed 6 bases at V and 3 bases at J, with 15 bases between. This CDR3 spans 15 amino acids.

Concerning this clone: The sample holds other DNA sequences that translate to the same CDR3. V and J are TRBV19 and TRBJ1-1, with a weak D call TRBD1 (5 bases). Between the trimmed V and J ends, which lost 7 bases and 1 base, there was a span of 10 bases. Looked up from germline, CDR1 is LNHDA and CDR2 is SQIVND (reference sequence). The CDR3 is 13 amino acids. CDR3 bases: TGTGCCAGTACCCCGGGGGGGAACACTGAAGCTTTCTTT. Protein product: CASTPGGNTEAFF.

A remark on this clone: A junction boundary mismatches the germline segment, possibly from a read error. The chain is built from TRBV29-1 and TRBJ1-1; the D gene is possibly TRBD1 (5 bases). Germline V gives CDR1 SQVTM, CDR2 ANQGSEA. The CDR3 contains 11 residues. DNA for the CDR3: TGCAGCGTTGAACATGCGGCAGGGTCGGTCTTT. This encodes CSVEHAAGSVF.